This is a list of T cell receptor beta chains from one sample in a study of T-cell memory formation after mild COVID-19. In TCRdb, the 5' RACE reads were re-called with MiXCR into one record per CDR3 protein. The repertoire includes some 320,000 distinct CDR3 sequences, approximately 15% of them detected once, and 20% to 25% sits in the top ten. Sequencing used PBMCs or a T cell subset sorted from them (not recorded which). These receptor sequences come from a man aged 18 to 30 who had mild COVID-19 (a few samples of this study predate the infection). Cell type and time point are not known. CDR3s include the opening cysteine and the closing phenylalanine or tryptophan. A D gene is named only where the DNA matches it firmly. For some rows the clone size is stated as once, few or many, or as a class when expanded; others skip it.

TGTGCCAGCAGTTCTCGGATGGGGTCTACAGATACGCAGTATTTT | CASSSRMGSTDTQYF | 15 | . | TRBV12-3/TRBV12-4 | . | TRBJ2-3
TGTGCCAGCAGCCAAGGGCAGACTAGCGGGGGGCCAGGGGATACGCAGTATTTT | CASSQGQTSGGPGDTQYF | 18 | TRBD2 | TRBV4-2 | . | TRBJ2-3
TGTGCCAGCAGTTTATCGCCCAAGACCCAGTACTTC | CASSLSPKTQYF | 12 | . | TRBV27 | . | TRBJ2-5
TGTGCCATTGACAGGGGAGGAGGCAATCAGCCCCAGCATTTT | CAIDRGGGNQPQHF | 14 | TRBD1 | TRBV5-8 | few | TRBJ1-5
TGTGCCAGCAGAGACAGGGCATATAGCAATCAGCCCCAGCATTTT | CASRDRAYSNQPQHF | 15 | TRBD1 | TRBV6-1 | few | TRBJ1-5
TGTGCCAGCAGCAAGCCAGTAGCGGGGGTAGATACGCAGTATTTT | CASSKPVAGVDTQYF | 15 | TRBD2 | TRBV6-6 | few | TRBJ2-3
TGTGCCAGCAGCCCCATCTCCCCTCACGGCGAGCAGTTCTTC | CASSPISPHGEQFF | 14 | . | TRBV6-2/TRBV6-3 | few | TRBJ2-1
TGTGCCAGCAAAGCACCCGTAGAGGAGCAGTACTTC | CASKAPVEEQYF | 12 | . | TRBV6-6 | few | TRBJ2-7
TGTGCCAGCAGCTTTGGGGGGCGGGAGACCCAGTACTTC | CASSFGGRETQYF | 13 | . | TRBV7-3 | many | TRBJ2-5
TGTGCCAGCAGCTTAAATCCGGCGCGAATCTACGAGCAGTACTTC | CASSLNPARIYEQYF | 15 | . | TRBV7-3 | . | TRBJ2-7
TGCGCCAGCAGCTCGGCAGCCAATTCACATACGCAGTATTTT | CASSSAANSHTQYF | 14 | . | TRBV5-1 | few | TRBJ2-3
TGCAGTGCTAGAGCGTCTAGCGGGGGCTACGAGCAGTACTTC | CSARASSGGYEQYF | 14 | TRBD2 | TRBV20-1 | many | TRBJ2-7
TGCGCCAGCAGCCATCTAGGTTTGGGCAAAAACATTCAGTACTTC | CASSHLGLGKNIQYF | 15 | . | TRBV4-1 | . | TRBJ2-4
TGTGCCAGCAGCTTCCTCAAAGGGGCCCCATACAATGAGCAGTTCTTC | CASSFLKGAPYNEQFF | 16 | . | TRBV11-2 | many | TRBJ2-1
TGTGCCTGGAGTTTGACTGACGAAGCTTTCTTT | CAWSLTDEAFF | 11 | . | TRBV30 | . | TRBJ1-1
TGTGCCAGCAGCCGTCCTGGTGACAGCCGGGATGGCTACACCTTC | CASSRPGDSRDGYTF | 15 | . | TRBV7-6 | . | TRBJ1-2
TGCGCCAGCAGCTACTCCCTGGGCCAGGGGCAGCCCCAGCATTTT | CASSYSLGQGQPQHF | 15 | . | TRBV4-3 | few | TRBJ1-5
TGTGCCAGCAGCCAAGATGGGACCAGCTCCTACAATGAGCAGTTCTTC | CASSQDGTSSYNEQFF | 16 | . | TRBV4-2 | . | TRBJ2-1
TGTGCCAGCAGCTTAGCTTTGAGGGGGGCTTTCTTT | CASSLALRGAFF | 12 | . | TRBV7-9 | once | TRBJ1-1
TGTGCCAGTCAGCTTGTACTGGGGAACACTGAAGCTTTCTTT | CASQLVLGNTEAFF | 14 | . | TRBV5-5 | few | TRBJ1-1
TGTGCCAGCAGCCCCCGACAGGTGGGGACGAACACTGAAGCTTTCTTT | CASSPRQVGTNTEAFF | 16 | . | TRBV7-3 | many | TRBJ1-1
TGTGCCAGCAGCCAAGGGACAGTAGAGACCCAGTACTTC | CASSQGTVETQYF | 13 | TRBD1 | TRBV7-9 | few | TRBJ2-5
TGTGCCAGCAGCCAAGGAGGGACAGGGGCCTACGAGCAGTACTTC | CASSQGGTGAYEQYF | 15 | TRBD1 | TRBV14 | few | TRBJ2-7
TGTGCCAGCAGCCAGCGTTTCTTGACAGGGGGTTCTGGCTACACCTTC | CASSQRFLTGGSGYTF | 16 | TRBD1 | TRBV3-1 | few | TRBJ1-2
TGCAGCGTGCTAGGGGACGGAGAGACCCAGTACTTC | CSVLGDGETQYF | 12 | . | TRBV29-1 | few | TRBJ2-5
TGTGCCAGCAGTCCAAGTACGCAAGAGACCCAGTACTTC | CASSPSTQETQYF | 13 | . | TRBV7-2 | many | TRBJ2-5
TGTGCCAGCAGTTCCACTAGCGACACCGGGGAGCTGTTTTTT | CASSSTSDTGELFF | 14 | TRBD2 | TRBV12-3/TRBV12-4 | . | TRBJ2-2
TGCAGTGCTAGGCGGGGGGCGGCGTACGAGCAGTACTTC | CSARRGAAYEQYF | 13 | TRBD2 | TRBV20-1 | . | TRBJ2-7
TGTGCCAGCAGCCGCGCCGGGACGGCCGCCTACGAGCAGTACTTC | CASSRAGTAAYEQYF | 15 | . | TRBV3-1 | many | TRBJ2-7
TGTGCCAGCAGCCAACTTCCAGGGCCGTCGCCCCAGTACTTC | CASSQLPGPSPQYF | 14 | . | TRBV14 | . | TRBJ2-5
TGTGCCAGCAGCCGAGGACGACTAGCGGACCTCACAGATACGCAGTATTTT | CASSRGRLADLTDTQYF | 17 | TRBD2 | TRBV6-2/TRBV6-3 | . | TRBJ2-3
TGCGCCAGCAGCGCTTGGTTGGGGCGCAGGACCGGGGAGCTGTTTTTT | CASSAWLGRRTGELFF | 16 | . | TRBV4-1 | few | TRBJ2-2
TGTGCCAGCAGCTTGGGGTCAGTTCGGCAGTTCTTC | CASSLGSVRQFF | 12 | . | TRBV5-5 | many | TRBJ2-1
TGTGCCAGCAGTTACTCTCCGGGTAATCAGCCCCAGCATTTT | CASSYSPGNQPQHF | 14 | . | TRBV6-2/TRBV6-3 | few | TRBJ1-5
TGCGCCAGCAGCTTGGCTGGCGGGGGGTCGACAGATACGCAGTATTTT | CASSLAGGGSTDTQYF | 16 | TRBD2 | TRBV5-1 | few | TRBJ2-3
TGTGCCAGTGGACTCAGGGCCTCGGTGATCTCTGGGGCCAACGTCCTGACTTTC | CASGLRASVISGANVLTF | 18 | . | TRBV12-3/TRBV12-4 | . | TRBJ2-6
TGCAGTGCTCCTCAACTCAATCAGCCCCAGCATTTT | CSAPQLNQPQHF | 12 | . | TRBV20-1 | . | TRBJ1-5
TGTGCCAGCAGTGATACTCAGCTCAATCAGCCCCAGCATTTT | CASSDTQLNQPQHF | 14 | . | TRBV6-1 | . | TRBJ1-5
TGTGCCAGCACGGTCCTATTGGCTTTCTTT | CASTVLLAFF | 10 | . | TRBV2 | . | TRBJ1-1
TGCAGTGCTAGATCAACAGGGGGCTACGAGCAGTACTTC | CSARSTGGYEQYF | 13 | TRBD1 | TRBV20-1 | few | TRBJ2-7
TGCGCCAGCAGGTCTACTTCGGGGGCCAACGTCCTGACTTTC | CASRSTSGANVLTF | 14 | . | TRBV5-1 | . | TRBJ2-6
TGTGCCAGCAGCATGGGACAGGACACAGATACGCAGTATTTT | CASSMGQDTDTQYF | 14 | TRBD1 | TRBV7-8 | . | TRBJ2-3
TGCAGCGTATTACAGGGTAATGGCTACACCTTC | CSVLQGNGYTF | 11 | . | TRBV29-1 | . | TRBJ1-2
TGTGCCAGCAGTTACTCGAGTTCAGGCTTAAGTTCACCCCTCCACTTT | CASSYSSSGLSSPLHF | 16 | . | TRBV6-5 | . | TRBJ1-6
TGTGCCAGCAGTTTAGGGAGGGGCTATGGCTACACCTTC | CASSLGRGYGYTF | 13 | . | TRBV28 | many | TRBJ1-2
TGTGCCACCACCGAGGGACTAAAACCCTACGAGCAGTACTTC | CATTEGLKPYEQYF | 14 | TRBD2 | TRBV15 | few | TRBJ2-7
TGTGCCAGCAGTGGCGGGGGGCGGGAAGTACAGCCCCAGCATTTT | CASSGGGREVQPQHF | 15 | . | TRBV6-4 | once | TRBJ1-5
TGTGCCAGCAGCTTACAGGGGTCCCCCTACAATGAGCAGTTCTTC | CASSLQGSPYNEQFF | 15 | . | TRBV7-9 | many | TRBJ2-1
TGTGCCAGCACCATGGGGGGGATCATGAACACTGAAGCTTTCTTT | CASTMGGIMNTEAFF | 15 | . | TRBV7-6 | . | TRBJ1-1
TGCAGTGCTATTGATCCCCTCCAAGAGACCCAGTACTTC | CSAIDPLQETQYF | 13 | . | TRBV20-1 | . | TRBJ2-5
TGCAGTGCTAGACCCAACGCGGGGGATCAGCCCCAGCATTTT | CSARPNAGDQPQHF | 14 | . | TRBV20-1 | . | TRBJ1-5
TGTGCTAGCAGCCAACTAGCGGGGGCGTCAGATACGCAGTATTTT | CASSQLAGASDTQYF | 15 | TRBD2 | TRBV7-7 | few | TRBJ2-3
TGTGCCAGCAGCTTCCCAGGAGTAGCCTACAATGAGCAGTTCTTC | CASSFPGVAYNEQFF | 15 | . | TRBV11-2 | . | TRBJ2-1
TGTGCCAGCAGCCAGAGACCCCCTCTCTCTGGGGCCAACGTCCTGACTTTC | CASSQRPPLSGANVLTF | 17 | . | TRBV7-3 | . | TRBJ2-6
TGTGCCAGCAGCTTAGCCGGCAGGGGCTATGGCTACACCTTC | CASSLAGRGYGYTF | 14 | . | TRBV7-8 | . | TRBJ1-2